Shown below are 9 T cell receptor beta chains from a single sample sequenced in a study of blood T cell repertoires in COVID-19. Only in-frame clones appear in the TCRdb table, and some are missing; sequencing was by immunoSEQ multiplex PCR. This table holds approximately 250,000 clones, roughly 84% found once. Sequencing used peripheral blood. The receptor source for this set is a woman aged 40 to 50 who had recovered from COVID-19.

V and J are TRBV3-1 (or the pseudogene TRBV3-2) and TRBJ2-1; 7 bases match TRBD2. From germline, CDR1 is LGHDT and CDR2 YNNKEL (reference sequence). With V trimmed by 1 base and J by 8 bases, 2 bases remained unmatched. The CDR3 length is 13 residues. CDR3 sequence: CASSQGRGDEQFF. The CDR3 DNA reads as TGTGCCAGCAGCCAAGGTCGGGGGGATGAGCAGTTCTTC.

The chain recombines TRBV2 with TRBJ1-3, with D possibly TRBD1 on 5 matching bases. There are 14 residues in the CDR3. The germline V and J ends were trimmed by 3 bases and 3 bases, with 9 bases remaining between them. Germline lookup yields CDR1 SNHLY and CDR2 FYNNEI. CDR3 in DNA: TGTGCCAGCAGTGATAACGGGGGTGGAAACACCATATATTTT. Its translation is CASSDNGGGNTIYF.

CDR3 sequence (DNA): TGCAGCGTTCACAGGTGGGAGACCCAGTACTTC. Translating gives CSVHRWETQYF. The rearrangement links TRBV29-1 to TRBJ2-5; weak D call: TRBD1 (5 bases). Germline CDR1 reads SQVTM; CDR2 reads ANQGSEA. This CDR3 is built from 11 residues. Trimming stripped 5 bases from V and 5 bases from J, with 9 bases between.

This chain connects TRBV4-1 to TRBJ2-7, with 8 positions matching TRBD2. CDR1 is MGHRA and CDR2 is YSYEKL in the germline V gene. The CDR3 runs 17 residues. With 4 bases clipped from V and 1 base from J, the junction kept 12 bases outside the gene matches. CDR3 amino acids: CASSRHGRGEGSYEQYF. Written as DNA, the CDR3 is TGCGCCAGCAGCCGGCACGGGAGGGGCGAGGGATCCTACGAGCAGTACTTC.

This chain links TRBV7-2 with TRBJ2-7; 7 bases line up with TRBD1. This CDR3 spans 13 amino acids. The germline V gene encodes CDR1 SGHTA and CDR2 FQGNSA. The V and J ends lost 3 bases and 4 bases, in that order; junction bases with no gene match: 3. CDR3 sequence (DNA): TGTGCCAGCAGCTTTTACAGGGGATACGAGCAGTACTTC. It yields the protein CASSFYRGYEQYF.

This chain uses TRBV9 with TRBJ1-6; 10 nucleotides match TRBD1. CDR3 size: 17 residues. Germline loops: CDR1 SGDLS, CDR2 YYNGEE. V was clipped by 4 bases and J by 8 bases; unmatched bases: 12. The CDR3 sequence is CASSQTPRTGGDSPLHF. CDR3 nucleotide sequence: TGTGCCAGCAGCCAAACCCCCAGGACAGGGGGGGATTCACCCCTCCACTTT.

J is TRBJ1-1 and V is TRBV7-9, with a tentative D call TRBD1 (5 bases). The germline gives CDR1 SEHNR, CDR2 FQNEAQ (reference sequence). This CDR3 comprises 16 residues. Deletions cut 2 bases from V and 0 bases from J, with 13 bases between. CDR3 in DNA: TGTGCCAGCAGCTTACGAGGGCGGGGACTGAACACTGAAGCTTTCTTT. It yields the protein CASSLRGRGLNTEAFF.

This clone came up once. This CDR3 is CASSDSTVRETQYF. The CDR3 DNA reads TGTGCCAGCAGCGACAGTACCGTCAGGGAGACCCAGTACTTC. This chain links TRBV6-5 with TRBJ2-5, with D possibly TRBD1 on 5 matching bases. Trimming left V 6 bases short and J 5 bases short, with 16 bases between. The CDR3 contains 14 residues. CDR1 and CDR2 from the germline V gene are MNHEY and SVGAGI.

V usage is TRBV7-6 and J usage is TRBJ1-2, with TRBD1 identical over 7 bases. Germline V gene data show CDR1 as SGHVS and CDR2 as FNYEAQ. This CDR3 contains 11 residues. Trimming at V came to 11 bases and at J to 3 bases, leaving 3 bases not matched to a gene. CDR3 DNA: TGTGCCTCCGGGACAGACTATGGCTACACCTTC. Translating gives CASGTDYGYTF.